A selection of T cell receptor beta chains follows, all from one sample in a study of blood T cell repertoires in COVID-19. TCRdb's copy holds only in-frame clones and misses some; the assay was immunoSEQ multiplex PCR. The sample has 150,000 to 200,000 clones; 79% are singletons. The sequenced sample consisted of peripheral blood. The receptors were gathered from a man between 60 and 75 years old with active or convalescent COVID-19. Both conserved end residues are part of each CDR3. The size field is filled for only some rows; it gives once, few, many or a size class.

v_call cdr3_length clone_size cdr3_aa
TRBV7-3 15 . CASSPRQGGNNEQFF
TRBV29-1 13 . CSVEVEGGSPLHF
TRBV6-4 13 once CASSSTGGVTQYF
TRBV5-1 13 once CASSQGFGTEAFF
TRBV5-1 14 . CASSAGTSQYEQFF
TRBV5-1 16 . CASSVAEGALGETQYF
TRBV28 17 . CASTYERTGGKGGELFF
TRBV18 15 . CASSPTRSSYNEQFF
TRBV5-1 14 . CASSLAATNEKLFF
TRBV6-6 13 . CASSLLKIDEQFF
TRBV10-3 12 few CAISERGETQYF
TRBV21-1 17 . CASSKDSGNHMNTEAFF
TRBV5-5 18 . CASSLQLAVGRRHYEQYF
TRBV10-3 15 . CAISDGSSGANVLTF
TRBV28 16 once CASSSGLASLLETQYF
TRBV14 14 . CASSRVGSNQPQHF
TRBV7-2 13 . CAGGLAGGDTQYF
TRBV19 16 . CASSVPSGIRLGEQFF
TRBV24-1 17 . CATSDKRTAANTGELFF
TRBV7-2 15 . CASSIGTGYPDTQYF
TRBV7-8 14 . CASSQLVLSYEQYF
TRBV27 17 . CASSLTPGARGTDTQYF
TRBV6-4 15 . CASSEGTSGRHEQFF